One sample yielded the 20 T cell receptor beta chains listed below, sequenced in a study of shared clonotypes between healthy human individuals (dated by TCRdb to 2020 to 2022). The method was the immunoSEQ multiplex PCR assay. This immuneACCESS table, as held by TCRdb, lists in-frame sequences with V and J called but not all clones. Of the missing ones, under half trace to an unresolved V gene in checked studies; the others have no known cause. The sample table contains approximately 180,000 clones; only one count was recorded for 80% to 95% of them. The ten top clones hold 0.067% of the sample. The sample taken for sequencing was naive CD4+ T cells sorted from blood. In the paper's terms, the cell subset or site label means: CD45RA+ positively selected. These receptors were collected from a woman in her twenties or thirties in good health.

V gene TRBV18 combines with J gene TRBJ2-6; TRBD1 matches 9 bases. Looked up from germline, CDR1 is KGHSH and CDR2 is LQKENI. Trimming cost V 4 bases and J 0 bases; bases outside gene matches: 4. The CDR3 runs to 17 residues. CDR3 region: CASSRDRAHSGANVLTF. In DNA, the CDR3 is TGTGCCAGCTCACGGGACAGGGCACACTCTGGGGCCAACGTCCTGACTTTC. The full variable domain, rest sourced from reference TRBV18 and TRBJ2-6, is NAGVMQNPRHLVRRRGQEARLRCSPMKGHSHVYWYRQLPEEGLKFMVYLQKENIIDESGMPKERFSAEFPKEGPSILRIQQVVRGDSAAYFCASSRDRAHSGANVLTFGAGSRLTVL.

The genes are TRBV30 and TRBJ2-3; 9 bases match TRBD2. Germline V lookup: CDR1 GTSNPN, CDR2 SVGIG (reference sequence). The CDR3 totals 15 residues. J was trimmed by 1 base and V by 2 bases; bases with no gene match: 4. The CDR3 region is CAWSLRLAGTDTQYF. The CDR3, as DNA: TGTGCCTGGAGTCTAAGACTAGCGGGCACAGATACGCAGTATTTT.

This clone is a singleton in its sample. The gene calls are TRBV15 and TRBJ2-6, with TRBD2 matching 7 bases. This CDR3 contains 14 residues. V gave up 3 bases and J gave up 8 bases; unmatched junction bases: 4. Germline assignment: CDR1 LNHNV and CDR2 YYDKDF (reference sequence). DNA of the CDR3: TGTGCCACCAGCAGGGGGGAGGGAACCAACGTCCTGACTTTC. Amino acids: CATSRGEGTNVLTF.

The rearrangement joins TRBV30 to TRBJ2-3, with D hard to call. The germline CDR1 and CDR2 sequences are GTSNPN and SVGIG (reference sequence). Trimming cost V 1 base and J 4 bases, with 6 bases left between them. The CDR3 totals 12 residues. CDR3 loop: CAWSGSPDTQYF. The DNA of the CDR3 is TGTGCCTGGAGTGGGTCCCCAGATACGCAGTATTTT.

The chain has TRBV15 and TRBJ2-7; 8 nucleotides align to TRBD1. The germline gives CDR1 LNHNV, CDR2 YYDKDF (reference sequence). V lost 6 bases to trimming and J lost 2 bases; unmatched junction nucleotides: 6. The CDR3 has 14 amino acids. The CDR3 spells CATRAGQGTYEQYF. The CDR3, as DNA: TGTGCCACCAGAGCCGGACAGGGTACCTACGAGCAGTACTTC.

The rearrangement uses TRBV19 and TRBJ1-4, with 8 nucleotides matching TRBD1. The CDR3 is 15 amino acids. V was pared by 4 bases and J by 8 bases, with 9 bases of the junction left unmatched. CDR1 is LNHDA, CDR2 SQIVND, per germline (reference sequence). The CDR3 loop reads CASSTIDRGGEKLFF. CDR3 DNA sequence: TGTGCCAGTAGTACGATTGACAGGGGAGGCGAAAAACTGTTTTTT.

The V gene is TRBV11-2, the J gene TRBJ1-3; no reliable D call. This CDR3 is 14 amino acids long. V lost 1 base and J lost 4, with 8 bases in between. The germline V gene encodes CDR1 SGHAT and CDR2 FQNNGV. CDR3 DNA: TGTGCCAGCAGCTTAGCCGCTTTGGGAAACACCATATATTTT. This codes for CASSLAALGNTIYF.

This clone was counted once. The chain has TRBV6-1 and TRBJ2-7, with TRBD1 matching over 10 bases. The germline gives CDR1 MNHNS, CDR2 SASEGT. The CDR3 contains 15 residues. With 5 bases clipped from V and 3 bases from J, the junction kept 7 bases outside the gene matches. In DNA form, the CDR3 reads TGTGCCAGCAGTCCATGGGACAGGGGAATCTACGAGCAGTACTTC. Its translation: CASSPWDRGIYEQYF.

This clone showed up just once. J is TRBJ2-1 and V is TRBV5-4, with 8 bases lining up with TRBD2. The V and J ends lost 1 base and 6 bases, in that order; junction bases with no gene match: 6. The CDR3 loop spans 15 amino acids. Per the germline V gene, CDR1 is SGHNT and CDR2 is YYREEE (reference sequence). The CDR3 bases are TGTGCCAGCAGCTTGTATCTAGCGGGTATCAATGAGCAGTTCTTC. Translation: CASSLYLAGINEQFF. The variable domain in full, with the rest retrieved from reference TRBV5-4 and TRBJ2-1, is ETGVTQSPTHLIKTRGQQVTLRCSSQSGHNTVSWYQQALGQGPQFIFQYYREEENGRGNFPPRFSGLQFPNYSSELNVNALELDDSALYLCASSLYLAGINEQFFGPGTRLTVL.

The chain employs TRBV5-5 and TRBJ1-2; the match to TRBD1 covers 7 bases. V trimming: 4 bases; J trimming: 8 bases; junction bases outside the gene matches: 8. Per the germline V gene, CDR1 is SGHKS and CDR2 is YYEKEE (reference sequence). The CDR3 runs 13 residues. This chain's CDR3 is CASSVQGGDGYTF. The DNA of the CDR3 is TGTGCCAGCAGCGTTCAGGGGGGTGACGGCTACACCTTC.

The genes are TRBV28 and TRBJ1-1; 9 bases agree with TRBD1. From germline, CDR1 is MDHEN and CDR2 SYDVKM. This CDR3 has 14 residues. With V trimmed by 7 bases and J by 4 bases, 7 bases remained unmatched. For the CDR3, the DNA is TGTGCCAGCACTGGACAGGGGTGGATCACTGAAGCTTTCTTT. It codes for CASTGQGWITEAFF.

This chain uses TRBV10-3 with TRBJ2-7, with D perhaps TRBD1 (6 bases). V was trimmed by 4 bases and J by 0 bases, leaving 13 bases between them. Germline CDR1 reads ENHRY; CDR2 reads SYGVKD. The CDR3 has 15 residues. The CDR3 region has the DNA TGTGCCATCAGTGGTAAACAGGGCAGCTCCTACGAGCAGTACTTC. Translating gives CAISGKQGSSYEQYF.

Here the CDR3 reads CAAHRLNEKLFF. DNA of the CDR3: TGTGCCGCTCACAGACTTAATGAAAAACTGTTTTTT. J is TRBJ1-4 and V is TRBV7-9; D not resolved. The germline V and J ends were trimmed by 11 bases and 4 bases, with 11 bases remaining between them. CDR3 length: 12 amino acids. Germline values: CDR1 SEHNR, CDR2 FQNEAQ (reference sequence).

This clone was picked up one time. This chain connects TRBV19 to TRBJ1-3; 9 bases agree with TRBD1. Germline V gene lookup returns CDR1 LNHDA and CDR2 SQIVND (reference sequence). The ends lost 4 bases at V and 2 bases at J; junction bases unmatched: 6. There are 16 residues in the CDR3. The CDR3: CASSTRQGGPGNTIYF. The CDR3 nucleotides are TGTGCCAGTAGTACCCGACAGGGGGGGCCTGGAAACACCATATATTTT. Full variable domain (outside the CDR3, taken from reference TRBV19 and TRBJ1-3): DGGITQSPKYLFRKEGQNVTLSCEQNLNHDAMYWYRQDPGQGLRLIYYSQIVNDFQKGDIAEGYSVSREKKESFPLTVTSAQKNPTAFYLCASSTRQGGPGNTIYFGEGSWLTVV.

The gene calls are TRBV6-5 and TRBJ1-5; D possibly corresponds to TRBD1 (5 bases). Germline V gives CDR1 MNHEY, CDR2 SVGAGI. The CDR3 is 13 amino acids. The V end lost 6 bases, the J end lost 6 bases, and 12 bases lay between the germline ends. CDR3 coding DNA: TGTGCCAGCAGCCCAGGCGGGGGTCAGCCCCAGCATTTT. It specifies CASSPGGGQPQHF.

This chain joins TRBV2 and TRBJ1-5; D unclear. This CDR3 spans 12 amino acids. Germline V gene data show CDR1 as SNHLY and CDR2 as FYNNEI. Trimming pared 6 bases from V and 3 bases from J, leaving 6 bases between. The CDR3 is CASRPDNQPQHF. CDR3 bases: TGTGCCAGCAGGCCGGACAATCAGCCCCAGCATTTT. Complete variable domain (other parts from reference TRBV2 and TRBJ1-5): EPEVTQTPSHQVTQMGQEVILRCVPISNHLYFYWYRQILGQKVEFLVSFYNNEISEKSEIFDDQFSVERPDGSNFTLKIRSTKLEDSAMYFCASRPDNQPQHFGDGTRLSIL.

The chain uses TRBV29-1 and TRBJ1-3, with D unresolved. Trimming took 3 bases from V and 1 from J, leaving 10 bases between them. This CDR3 comprises 14 residues. Germline V gene sequence: CDR1 SQVTM, CDR2 ANQGSEA. The CDR3 loop is CSVEADFSGNTIYF. The CDR3 region has the DNA TGCAGCGTTGAGGCGGACTTTTCTGGAAACACCATATATTTT.

The V and J genes are TRBV20-1 and TRBJ2-7; D not certain. Trimming removed 3 bases at V and 3 bases at J, with 3 bases between. The CDR3 spans 10 residues. Per the germline V gene, CDR1 is DFQATT and CDR2 is SNEGSKA (reference sequence). CDR3 amino acids: CSASNYEQYF. The CDR3 nucleotides are TGCAGTGCTAGTAACTACGAGCAGTACTTC.

The V call is TRBV7-8, the J call TRBJ1-5; D is unresolved. This CDR3 contains 14 residues. The germline gives CDR1 SGHVS, CDR2 FQNEAQ. Trimming stripped 1 base from V and 4 bases from J, with 8 bases between. CDR3 sequence (DNA): TGTGCCAGCAGCTTAGGAGGGCCAAATCAGCCCCAGCATTTT. Protein product: CASSLGGPNQPQHF.

The chain employs TRBV11-2 and TRBJ2-1; TRBD2 agrees at 8 bases. The CDR3 runs to 15 residues. V was pared by 4 bases and J by 5 bases, with 7 bases of the junction left unmatched. Germline CDR1 and CDR2: SGHAT and FQNNGV. Here the CDR3 DNA reads TGTGCCAGCAGCTCGCGGACTAGCAGGCACAATGAGCAGTTCTTC. Protein sequence: CASSSRTSRHNEQFF.